Given below is one T cell receptor beta chain in context. The target antigen is unknown. The data were obtained in a study of T cell responses to AZD1222 COVID-19 vaccine. Study outcomes and limitations: Vaccine-associated CD4 TCRs spanned spike, dominant at 160-218 and 743-854. Most donors were white British and more were female, and clonal diversity was possibly underestimated. Spike-specific TCR breadth and depth went up after people got two AZD1222 doses.

V gave up 5 bases and J gave up 3 bases; unmatched junction bases: 7. Germline V gives CDR1 SGHVS, CDR2 FQNEAQ. The CDR3 is 15 residues long. The method was immunoSEQ multiplex PCR; TCRdb's version includes in-frame clones alone and lacks a portion of them. The table includes about 39,000 clones, 88% detected once. The starting material was peripheral blood, obtained 28 days after the second dose of the MenACWY control vaccine. The source is an adult who received the MenACWY meningococcal vaccine as a control. The chain is built from TRBV7-8 and TRBJ1-5, with 7 positions matching TRBD1. The CDR3 loop is CASSHRTGTNQPQHF. Written as DNA, the CDR3 is TGTGCCAGCAGCCACCGGACAGGCACCAATCAGCCCCAGCATTTT.